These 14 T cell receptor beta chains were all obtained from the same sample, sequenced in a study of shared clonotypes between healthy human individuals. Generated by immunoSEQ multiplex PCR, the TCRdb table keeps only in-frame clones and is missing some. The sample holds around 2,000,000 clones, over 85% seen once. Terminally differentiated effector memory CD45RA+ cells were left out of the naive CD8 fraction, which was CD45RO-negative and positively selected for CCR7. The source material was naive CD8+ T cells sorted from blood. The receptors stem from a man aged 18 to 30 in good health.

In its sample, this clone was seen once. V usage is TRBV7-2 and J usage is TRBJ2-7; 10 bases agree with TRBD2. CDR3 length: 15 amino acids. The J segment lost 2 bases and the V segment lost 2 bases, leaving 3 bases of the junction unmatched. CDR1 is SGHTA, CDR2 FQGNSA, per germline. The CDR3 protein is CASSLHGLAAYEQYF. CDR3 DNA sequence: TGTGCCAGCAGCTTACACGGACTAGCGGCCTACGAGCAGTACTTC.

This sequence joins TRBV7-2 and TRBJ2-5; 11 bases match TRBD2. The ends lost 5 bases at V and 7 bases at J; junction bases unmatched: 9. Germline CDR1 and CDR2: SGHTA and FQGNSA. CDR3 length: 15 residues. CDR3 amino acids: CASSQLAGAWGTQYF. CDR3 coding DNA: TGTGCCAGCAGCCAACTAGCGGGGGCCTGGGGGACCCAGTACTTC.

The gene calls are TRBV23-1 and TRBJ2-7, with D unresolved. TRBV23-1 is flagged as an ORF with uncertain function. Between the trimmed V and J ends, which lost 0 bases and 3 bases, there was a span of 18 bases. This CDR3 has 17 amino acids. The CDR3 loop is CASSQSPYCGRDYEQYF. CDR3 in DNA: TGCGCCAGCAGTCAATCCCCGTATTGCGGACGAGACTACGAGCAGTACTTC.

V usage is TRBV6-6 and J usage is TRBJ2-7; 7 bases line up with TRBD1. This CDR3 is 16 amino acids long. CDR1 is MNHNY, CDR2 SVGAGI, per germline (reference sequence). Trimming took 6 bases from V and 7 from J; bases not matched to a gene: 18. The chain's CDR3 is CASRHLRDSTYDEQYF. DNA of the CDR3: TGTGCCAGCAGGCACCTTAGGGACAGCACCTACGATGAGCAGTACTTC.

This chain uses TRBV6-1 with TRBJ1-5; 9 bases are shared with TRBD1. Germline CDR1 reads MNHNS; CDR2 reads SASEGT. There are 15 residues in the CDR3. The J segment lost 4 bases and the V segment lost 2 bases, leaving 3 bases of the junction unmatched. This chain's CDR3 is CASSEMGQGNQPQHF. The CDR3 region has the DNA TGTGCCAGCAGTGAAATGGGACAGGGTAATCAGCCCCAGCATTTT.

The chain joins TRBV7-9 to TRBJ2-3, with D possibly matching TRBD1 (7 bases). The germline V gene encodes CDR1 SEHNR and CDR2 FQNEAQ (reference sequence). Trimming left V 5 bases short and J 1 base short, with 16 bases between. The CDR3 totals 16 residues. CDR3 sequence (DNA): TGTGCCAGCAGCGGAGGGACAGCGAGGGGCACAGATACGCAGTATTTT. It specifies CASSGGTARGTDTQYF.

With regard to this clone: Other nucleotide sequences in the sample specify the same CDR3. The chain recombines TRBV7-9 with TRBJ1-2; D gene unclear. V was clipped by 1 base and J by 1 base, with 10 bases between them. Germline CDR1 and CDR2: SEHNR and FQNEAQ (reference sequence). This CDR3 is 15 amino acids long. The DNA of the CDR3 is TGTGCCAGCAGCTTAGTAGGGCAGCTTAACTATGGCTACACCTTC. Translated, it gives CASSLVGQLNYGYTF.

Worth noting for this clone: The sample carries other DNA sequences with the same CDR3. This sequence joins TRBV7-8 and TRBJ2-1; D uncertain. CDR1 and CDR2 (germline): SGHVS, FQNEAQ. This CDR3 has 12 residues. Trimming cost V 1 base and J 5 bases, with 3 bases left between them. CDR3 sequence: CASSLGNNEQFF. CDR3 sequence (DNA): TGTGCCAGCAGCTTAGGGAACAATGAGCAGTTCTTC.

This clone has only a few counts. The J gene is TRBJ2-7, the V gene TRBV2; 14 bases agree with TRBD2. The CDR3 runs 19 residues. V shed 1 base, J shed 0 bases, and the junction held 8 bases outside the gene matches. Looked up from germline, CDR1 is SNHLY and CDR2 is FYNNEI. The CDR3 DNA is TGTGCCAGCAGTGAAGGCTACGGGACTAGCGGGGGCCCCTCCTACGAGCAGTACTTC. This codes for CASSEGYGTSGGPSYEQYF.

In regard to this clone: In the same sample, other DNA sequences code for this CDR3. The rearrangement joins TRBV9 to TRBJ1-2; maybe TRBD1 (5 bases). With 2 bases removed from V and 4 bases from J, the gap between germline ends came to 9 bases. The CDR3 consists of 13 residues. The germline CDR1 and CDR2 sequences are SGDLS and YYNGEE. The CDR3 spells CASSVDSSYGYTF. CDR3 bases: TGTGCCAGCAGCGTTGACAGCTCCTATGGCTACACCTTC.

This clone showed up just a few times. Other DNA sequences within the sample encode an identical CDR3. CDR3 sequence reads: CASSLGRTEAFF. The CDR3 DNA follows: TGTGCCAGCAGCTTGGGACGGACTGAAGCTTTCTTT. The rearrangement uses TRBV5-6 and TRBJ1-1; no firm D call. Per germline, CDR1 SGHDT and CDR2 YYEEEE. CDR3 length equals 12 residues. V lost 0 bases to trimming and J lost 5 bases, with 5 bases between them.

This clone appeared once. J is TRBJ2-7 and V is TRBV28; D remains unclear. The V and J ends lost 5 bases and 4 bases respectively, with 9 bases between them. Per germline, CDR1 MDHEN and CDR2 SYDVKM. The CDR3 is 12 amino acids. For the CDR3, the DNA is TGTGCCAGCAGTGCAGTTTTTTACGAGCAGTACTTC. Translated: CASSAVFYEQYF.

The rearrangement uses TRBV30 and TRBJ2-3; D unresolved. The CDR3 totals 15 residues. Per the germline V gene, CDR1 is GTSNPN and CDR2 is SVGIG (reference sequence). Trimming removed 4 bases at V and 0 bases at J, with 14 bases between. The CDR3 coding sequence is TGTGCCTGGAATTTCGCCTGGAAAAGCACAGATACGCAGTATTTT. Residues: CAWNFAWKSTDTQYF.

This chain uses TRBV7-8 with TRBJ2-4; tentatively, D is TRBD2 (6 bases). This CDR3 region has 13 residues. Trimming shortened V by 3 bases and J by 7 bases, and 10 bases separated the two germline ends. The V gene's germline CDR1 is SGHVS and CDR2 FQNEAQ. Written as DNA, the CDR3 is TGTGCCAGCAGCTTCTCGGGGGATAACATTCAGTACTTC. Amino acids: CASSFSGDNIQYF.